Shown below are 10 T cell receptor beta chains from a single sample sequenced in a study of T cell changes during pregnancy in multiple sclerosis. Only in-frame clones appear in the TCRdb table, and some are missing; sequencing was by immunoSEQ multiplex PCR. Here the sample spans tens of thousands of clones, about 91% being singletons. The material was peripheral blood, obtained before pregnancy. The receptor set was obtained from a female donor with multiple sclerosis, enrolled in a pregnancy study.

V gene TRBV19 combines with J gene TRBJ1-2, with 9 bases lining up with TRBD1. With V trimmed by 6 bases and J by 4 bases, 15 bases remained unmatched. The CDR3 consists of 17 residues. The V gene's germline CDR1 is LNHDA and CDR2 SQIVND (reference sequence). The CDR3 region is CASRPGTGPTIGYGYTF. The DNA for the CDR3 is TGTGCCAGTAGGCCCGGGACAGGGCCCACAATAGGCTATGGCTACACCTTC.

The rearrangement uses TRBV12-5 and TRBJ2-1; the D gene is possibly TRBD1 (6 bases). Trimming took off 2 bases at V and 2 bases at J, with 16 bases between the two ends. This CDR3 spans 17 amino acids. Germline CDR1 is LGHNT and CDR2 is FRNRAP. The CDR3: CASGLFYKGVPYNEQFF. CDR3 DNA: TGTGCTAGTGGTTTGTTTTATAAGGGGGTACCCTACAATGAGCAGTTCTTC.

The V gene is TRBV9, the J gene TRBJ1-1; D unclear. The V gene lost 3 bases and the J gene lost 6 bases, with 6 bases spanning the gap. Looked up from germline, CDR1 is SGDLS and CDR2 is YYNGEE. The CDR3 is 11 amino acids. The CDR3 is CASSAFPEAFF. CDR3 in DNA: TGTGCCAGCAGCGCTTTCCCTGAAGCTTTCTTT.

The gene calls are TRBV19 and TRBJ2-2; unclear D gene. In germline, CDR1 is LNHDA, CDR2 SQIVND (reference sequence). The germline V and J ends were trimmed by 3 bases and 0 bases, with 8 bases remaining between them. This CDR3 is built from 15 residues. The DNA for the CDR3 is TGTGCCAGTAGTATCTATACTCCGAACACCGGGGAGCTGTTTTTT. As protein: CASSIYTPNTGELFF. Full variable domain (rest looked up from reference TRBV19 and TRBJ2-2): DGGITQSPKYLFRKEGQNVTLSCEQNLNHDAMYWYRQDPGQGLRLIYYSQIVNDFQKGDIAEGYSVSREKKESFPLTVTSAQKNPTAFYLCASSIYTPNTGELFFGEGSRLTVL.

The V and J genes are TRBV18 and TRBJ2-5, with 10 bases fitting TRBD2. This CDR3 is 16 amino acids long. Germline V lookup: CDR1 KGHSH, CDR2 LQKENI. V dropped 3 bases and J dropped 5; count of bases not matched to a gene: 9. The CDR3 sequence is CASSPIPAGGPETQYF. CDR3 bases: TGTGCCAGCTCACCTATACCAGCGGGAGGGCCGGAGACCCAGTACTTC.

This chain links TRBV9 with TRBJ1-1; no clear D. The germline V gene encodes CDR1 SGDLS and CDR2 YYNGEE. The CDR3 has 13 amino acids. V lost 0 bases, J lost 3 bases, and 6 bases lay in between. Here the CDR3 reads CASSVAVHTEAFF. In DNA form, the CDR3 reads TGTGCCAGCAGCGTAGCAGTGCACACTGAAGCTTTCTTT.

This rearrangement joins TRBV2 to TRBJ2-1; D not certain. V was clipped by 2 bases and J by 0 bases, with 8 bases between them. Germline-derived CDR1 and CDR2 are SNHLY and FYNNEI. The CDR3 sequence is 15 residues long. The CDR3 DNA reads TGTGCCAGCAGTGAATCCCCGAGCTCCTACAATGAGCAGTTCTTC. Residues: CASSESPSSYNEQFF.

The V and J genes are TRBV7-2 and TRBJ2-7, with TRBD2 matching 12 bases. The CDR3 contains 17 residues. The V gene's germline CDR1 is SGHTA and CDR2 FQGNSA. J gave up 3 bases and V 2 bases, and 8 bases lay outside the gene matches. CDR3 region: CASSLRASGRVLYEQYF. Written as DNA, the CDR3 is TGTGCCAGCAGCTTAAGGGCTAGCGGGAGGGTCCTCTACGAGCAGTACTTC.

This chain links TRBV28 with TRBJ2-3, with D unresolved. Trimming pared 6 bases from V and 5 bases from J, leaving 18 bases between. The CDR3 is made up of 15 amino acids. Germline V CDR1 and CDR2: MDHEN, SYDVKM. The DNA for the CDR3 is TGTGCCAGCAGGCCTCGGAGCCCCTCGGGAGATACGCAGTATTTT. It translates to CASRPRSPSGDTQYF.

The V call is TRBV7-2, the J call TRBJ2-7, with TRBD2 identical over 9 bases. The germline V gene has CDR1 SGHTA and CDR2 FQGNSA. The J segment lost 4 bases and the V segment lost 1 base, leaving 5 bases of the junction unmatched. The CDR3 sequence is 15 residues long. The CDR3 region is CASSLEAGGGYEQYF. DNA for the CDR3: TGTGCCAGCAGCTTAGAGGCGGGAGGGGGTTACGAGCAGTACTTC.